Included here is one T cell receptor beta chain sequence, with context. Germline values: CDR1 SEHNR, CDR2 FQNEAQ (reference sequence). V lost 3 bases and J 4 bases, leaving 7 bases between the germline ends. CDR3 length: 13 amino acids. Method: immunoSEQ multiplex PCR; TCRdb's copy keeps in-frame clones and lacks some. The sample records approximately 46,000 clones, about 85% being singletons. The record originates from a study of radiotherapy plus CTLA-4 blockade in lung cancer. This receptor was taken from a human donor with non-small cell lung cancer whose response to radiotherapy plus ipilimumab could not be evaluated. The sequencing used peripheral blood, collected from a patient treated with radiotherapy plus ipilimumab. J is TRBJ1-3 and V is TRBV7-9; perhaps TRBD1 as D (6 bases). The CDR3 loop is CASSFDRGNTIYF. The CDR3 nucleotides are TGTGCCAGCAGCTTTGACAGGGGAAACACCATATATTTT. The full variable domain, in which reference TRBV7-9 and TRBJ1-3 provide the parts outside the CDR3, is DTGVSQNPRHKITKRGQNVTFRCDPISEHNRLYWYRQTLGQGPEFLTYFQNEAQLEKSRLLSDRFSAERPKGSFSTLEIQRTEQGDSAMYLCASSFDRGNTIYFGEGSWLTVV.